The rows below give T cell receptor beta chains drawn from one sample of a study of blood T cell repertoires in COVID-19. Produced via immunoSEQ multiplex PCR; TCRdb's table is partial and in-frame only. Among roughly 220,000 clones listed, 84% were seen once. Sequenced sample: peripheral blood. The receptors derive from a middle-aged woman who had recovered from COVID-19. CDR3s include the opening cysteine and the closing phenylalanine or tryptophan. The D gene is left open where the match is weak. The size of a clone is reported for some rows only, either as once, few or many, or as a class for expanded clones.

clone_size j_call v_call d_call cdr3_aa cdr3_nt
once TRBJ1-2 TRBV6-5 TRBD1 CASSKTGGDYGYTF TGTGCCAGCAGTAAGACAGGGGGGGACTATGGCTACACCTTC
- TRBJ2-7 TRBV15 - CATSRDRVTLEQYF TGTGCCACCAGCAGAGATCGGGTTACCCTCGAGCAGTACTTC
- TRBJ2-6 TRBV19 TRBD1 CASSIDRVAGANVLTF TGTGCCAGTAGTATCGACAGGGTAGCTGGGGCCAACGTCCTGACTTTC
- TRBJ2-5 TRBV6-2/TRBV6-3 TRBD2 CASSSGGPPETQYF TGTGCCAGCAGTAGCGGGGGACCTCCTGAGACCCAGTACTTC
- TRBJ2-7 TRBV27 TRBD1 CASSSVTGFYEQYF TGTGCCAGCAGTTCGGTGACAGGGTTCTACGAGCAGTACTTC
once TRBJ1-1 TRBV6-5 - CASRGGFSYTEAFF TGTGCCTCGCGGGGGGGGTTCTCGTACACTGAAGCTTTCTTT
- TRBJ2-5 TRBV7-2 - CASSLAGAWETQYF TGTGCCAGCAGCTTAGCGGGGGCGTGGGAGACCCAGTACTTC
once TRBJ1-5 TRBV7-8 - CASSLSADQPQHF TGTGCCAGCAGCCTCTCAGCGGATCAGCCCCAGCATTTT
- TRBJ2-2 TRBV11-2 TRBD2 CASSLRTSGGLNTGELFF TGTGCCAGCAGCTTAAGGACTAGCGGGGGGCTCAACACCGGGGAGCTGTTTTTT
- TRBJ1-5 TRBV19 - CASRQGLEPQHF TGTGCCAGTAGACAGGGTTTGGAGCCCCAGCATTTT
- TRBJ1-1 TRBV7-2 - CASSLGYEGPEAFF TGTGCCAGCAGCTTAGGGTACGAGGGCCCTGAAGCTTTCTTT
- TRBJ2-3 TRBV7-6 - CASSLVPSGDNTDTQYF TGTGCCAGCAGCTTAGTCCCCAGCGGGGACAACACAGATACGCAGTATTTT
- TRBJ2-7 TRBV9 - CASSADSYEQYF TGTGCCAGCAGCGCAGATTCCTACGAGCAGTACTTC
- TRBJ1-1 TRBV28 - CASSLAGGAGFSFGAFF TGTGCCAGCAGTTTAGCCGGTGGGGCAGGTTTTAGTTTTGGAGCTTTCTTT
once TRBJ2-7 TRBV7-2 TRBD1 CASSLVGTGGHEQYF TGTGCCAGCAGCTTAGTCGGGACAGGGGGCCACGAGCAGTACTTC
- TRBJ1-4 TRBV12-3/TRBV12-4 - CASSLGVGRKLFF TGTGCCAGCAGTTTGGGTGTGGGGAGGAAACTGTTTTTT
- TRBJ1-3 TRBV7-2 TRBD1 CASSQTGGFGNTIYF TGTGCCAGCAGCCAGACAGGGGGCTTTGGAAACACCATATATTTT
- TRBJ2-3 TRBV7-9 - CASSLAGGDTQYF TGTGCCAGCAGCTTAGCAGGAGGTGATACGCAGTATTTT
- TRBJ2-7 TRBV10-3 - CAISESSTSFSYEQYF TGTGCCATCAGTGAGTCTTCGACATCTTTCTCCTACGAGCAGTACTTC
- TRBJ2-5 TRBV13 - CASSGNLADQETQYF TGTGCCAGCAGCGGAAACCTAGCAGACCAAGAGACCCAGTACTTC
once TRBJ1-2 TRBV5-6 - CASSFQGADGYTF TGTGCCAGCAGCTTCCAAGGGGCAGATGGCTACACCTTC
- TRBJ1-2 TRBV7-9 TRBD1 CASSDGTGRTDGYTF TGTGCCAGCAGCGATGGGACAGGGAGGACCGATGGCTACACCTTC
- TRBJ2-7 TRBV6-2/TRBV6-3 TRBD1 CASSTPSTATDRYEQYF TGTGCCAGCAGTACGCCCTCGACCGCCACGGACAGGTACGAGCAGTACTTC
- TRBJ1-6 TRBV6-5 - CASTYGQLPSPLHF TGTGCCAGCACATACGGACAGCTTCCTTCACCCCTCCACTTT
once TRBJ2-1 TRBV7-2 - CASSLGVSGSPRSREQFF TGTGCCAGCAGCTTAGGGGTTTCAGGGTCCCCCCGTAGCAGGGAGCAGTTCTTC
few TRBJ2-2 TRBV7-9 - CATTGGGYTGELFF TGTGCCACCACGGGCGGGGGCTACACCGGGGAGCTGTTTTTT
- TRBJ1-4 TRBV5-1 - CASSPGHSEEKLFF TGCGCCAGCAGCCCGGGACATTCAGAGGAAAAACTGTTTTTT
- TRBJ2-5 TRBV11-2 - CASSSLETQYF TGTGCCAGCAGCTCCTTGGAGACCCAGTACTTC
- TRBJ2-5 TRBV5-1 - CASSVQGQRQETQYF TGCGCCAGCAGTGTTCAGGGGCAGCGCCAAGAGACCCAGTACTTC
- TRBJ1-5 TRBV5-1 - CASSLSPGNNQPQHF TGCGCCAGCAGCTTGAGCCCGGGAAACAATCAGCCCCAGCATTTT
- TRBJ2-7 TRBV7-2 TRBD1 CASSYDRESSYEQYF TGTGCCAGCAGCTACGACAGGGAAAGCTCCTACGAGCAGTACTTC
- TRBJ1-4 TRBV7-2 - CASSLVGTGLAGKLFF TGTGCCAGCAGCTTAGTAGGCACGGGTTTAGCGGGAAAACTGTTTTTT
- TRBJ1-3 TRBV2 TRBD1 CATRTGDGNTIYF TGTGCCACCAGAACAGGGGACGGAAACACCATATATTTT
- TRBJ1-1 TRBV12-3/TRBV12-4 - CASSLGPYTEAFF TGTGCCAGCAGTTTAGGGCCTTACACTGAAGCTTTCTTT
- TRBJ1-5 TRBV2 TRBD1 CASGDRVQPQHF TGTGCCAGCGGCGACAGGGTCCAGCCCCAGCATTTT
- TRBJ2-1 TRBV5-6 - CASSFRLVGSYNEQFF TGTGCCAGCAGCTTTCGTCTAGTGGGCTCCTACAATGAGCAGTTCTTC
- TRBJ1-2 TRBV25-1 TRBD1 CASYRTGEGGYTF TGTGCCAGCTATCGGACAGGCGAGGGTGGCTACACCTTC
- TRBJ2-1 TRBV2 TRBD2 CASRAGLAANEQFF TGTGCCAGCAGGGCGGGACTAGCAGCAAATGAGCAGTTCTTC
once TRBJ2-7 TRBV5-1 - CASSDTSFEQYF TGCGCCAGCAGTGACACGAGTTTCGAGCAGTACTTC
- TRBJ2-5 TRBV11-3 - CASSLSDRLWETQYF TGTGCCAGCAGCTTATCAGACAGGCTGTGGGAGACCCAGTACTTC
few TRBJ1-3 TRBV18 - CASSPIPGFGSRNTIYF TGTGCCAGCTCACCAATACCCGGATTTGGGAGTAGAAACACCATATATTTT
- TRBJ2-3 TRBV9 TRBD2 CASSVVSGTTDTQYF TGTGCCAGCAGCGTAGTTAGCGGGACCACAGATACGCAGTATTTT